The 9 T cell receptor beta chains below all came from one sample that was sequenced in a study of blood T cell repertoires in COVID-19. The data were produced by immunoSEQ multiplex PCR, yet TCRdb's version contains in-frame clones alone and is incomplete. This sample has about 150,000 clones; 65% to 85% occur once, and the top ten carry around 5%. The material sequenced was peripheral blood. The receptors come from a woman aged 45-59 years with acute or convalescent COVID-19.

This clone was detected only once. The chain recombines TRBV6-2 or TRBV6-3 with TRBJ1-5; D is unclear. From germline, CDR1 is MNHEY and CDR2 SVGEGT. Between the trimmed V and J ends, which lost 2 bases and 6 bases, there was a span of 8 bases. CDR3 length: 13 amino acids. CDR3 DNA sequence: TGTGCCAGCAGTTACGGAGAGGTTCAGCCCCAGCATTTT. Translated, it gives CASSYGEVQPQHF.

The chain recombines TRBV6-2 or TRBV6-3 with TRBJ2-3, with 13 bases identical to TRBD2. V lost 4 bases, J lost 3 bases, and 1 base stayed unmatched. CDR3 size: 15 residues. Germline-derived CDR1 and CDR2 are MNHEY and SVGEGT. This chain's CDR3 is CASSLGLAGTDTQYF. Here the CDR3 DNA reads TGTGCCAGCAGTTTGGGACTAGCGGGGACAGATACGCAGTATTTT.

J is TRBJ2-2 and V is TRBV11-3, with 9 bases fitting TRBD1. CDR1 is SGHNT, CDR2 YENEEA, per germline. The length of the CDR3 is 15 residues. Germline trimming cut 5 bases from V and 0 bases from J; bases unmatched to any gene: 1. The DNA for the CDR3 is TGTGCCAGCAGCGGGACAGGGACGAACACCGGGGAGCTGTTTTTT. Translated: CASSGTGTNTGELFF. The full variable domain, completed using reference TRBV11-3 and TRBJ2-2, is EAGVVQSPRYKIIEKKQPVAFWCNPISGHNTLYWYLQNLGQGPELLIRYENEEAVDDSQLPKDRFSAERLKGVDSTLKIQPAELGDSAVYLCASSGTGTNTGELFFGEGSRLTVL.

V usage is TRBV10-2 and J usage is TRBJ1-1; D is undetermined. Trimming stripped 2 bases from V and 5 bases from J, with 12 bases between. This CDR3 spans 14 amino acids. The germline V gene encodes CDR1 WSHSY and CDR2 SAAADI. The CDR3 loop is CASSEPGLTTEAFF. Written as DNA, the CDR3 is TGCGCCAGCAGTGAGCCAGGTCTAACGACTGAAGCTTTCTTT.

V usage is TRBV19 and J usage is TRBJ1-2; TRBD1 might be the D (5 bases). Trimming pared 3 bases from V and 4 bases from J, leaving 12 bases between. The CDR3 covers 14 residues. Germline assignment: CDR1 LNHDA and CDR2 SQIVND (reference sequence). The CDR3 DNA is TGTGCCAGTAGTATTTCCGACAGAAGCTATGGCTACACCTTC. It encodes CASSISDRSYGYTF.

This clone was picked up one time. The chain uses TRBV11-2 and TRBJ1-2, with TRBD1 as a possible D gene (5 bases). Germline CDR1 and CDR2: SGHAT and FQNNGV. The CDR3 runs 12 residues. V shed 3 bases and J shed 4 bases, with 6 bases lying between them. The CDR3 reads CASSFQGYGYTF. CDR3 in DNA: TGTGCCAGCAGCTTCCAGGGCTATGGCTACACCTTC.

The gene calls are TRBV12-3 or TRBV12-4 and TRBJ1-1; no clear D. The CDR3 consists of 13 residues. V shed 3 bases and J shed 3 bases, with 8 bases lying between them. Here the CDR3 reads CASSFGEDTEAFF. The DNA for the CDR3 is TGTGCCAGCAGTTTTGGGGAGGACACTGAAGCTTTCTTT.

This chain connects TRBV7-2 to TRBJ2-1, with 10 bases lining up with TRBD2. The CDR3 contains 17 residues. Trimming cost V 0 bases and J 7 bases; bases outside gene matches: 9. CDR1 is SGHTA and CDR2 is FQGNSA in the germline V gene. The DNA of the CDR3 is TGTGCCAGCAGCTTAGCCCGCCTAGCGGGGGCTGGGAATGAGCAGTTCTTC. This translates into CASSLARLAGAGNEQFF.

The J gene is TRBJ2-2, the V gene TRBV5-4; the match to TRBD2 covers 8 bases. Germline assignment: CDR1 SGHNT and CDR2 YYREEE (reference sequence). The CDR3 extends over 20 amino acids. V was pared by 0 bases and J by 7 bases, with 20 bases of the junction left unmatched. The CDR3 sequence is CASSLAPAGASNVLIGELFF. The CDR3 DNA sequence: TGTGCCAGCAGCTTGGCCCCAGCGGGGGCTTCAAACGTTTTGATCGGGGAGCTGTTTTTT.